This record looks at one T cell receptor (beta chain) sequence and its context. Its antigen is unidentified. The conserved phenylalanine or tryptophan normally closing the CDR3 is absent here, so this likely arose from a read error. No DNA is shown, since the ends of the CDR3 on it are uncertain; the CDR3 is the one TCRdb lists. Ophthalmopathy-affected donors exhibited moderate-to-severe activity, CAS ≥3, NOSPECS ≥4, and duration under 3 months. PBMCs were isolated by Ficoll-Paque density gradient centrifugation, using approximately 10 ml of fresh peripheral blood as the starting material. These data come from a study of Graves' ophthalmopathy and Graves' hyperthyroidism. General observations from the study: Researchers report that a 13-signature model separated ophthalmopathy from stable hyperthyroidism, posting around 86% sensitivity and more than 70% specificity.

Per the germline V gene, CDR1 is SQVTM and CDR2 is ANQGSEA. The length of the CDR3 is 8 amino acids, counting both ends. The authors amplified TCR beta CDR3 regions, and they did so from RNA transcripts for repertoire sequencing. Second-round multiplex PCR came after a first-round RT-PCR that employed HTBI primers. TCRdb re-analysed the multiplex PCR reads in MiXCR, keeping a single row per CDR3 protein. The data show around 600,000 distinct CDR3 sequences, with about 41% seen just once and over 2.5% held by the top ten. V is TRBV29-1 and J is TRBJ1-3; whether TRBD1, the table's D call, matches the DNA was not checked. The receptor was isolated from an adult man with Graves' ophthalmopathy. Sequencing was carried out using peripheral blood. The CDR3 sequence is CSVESDSE.